Listed below are T cell receptor beta chains from one sample, sequenced in a study of a mutant IDH1 vaccine in newly diagnosed glioma. Profiled with immunoSEQ multiplex PCR; TCRdb holds only in-frame clones, not every one. The sample lists around 78,000 clones; roughly 85% were seen once. No antigen has been identified for these receptors. This material consisted of PBMCs, taken from a glioma patient whose treatment included an IDH1 peptide vaccine. The receptors were sampled from a man aged 30 to 45 with glioma. Some clones in this sample may be carry-over from other donors' samples. The CDR3 runs from the conserved cysteine through the conserved F or W. Fields, in order: CDR3 length, D gene, J gene, clone size, V gene, CDR3 protein, CDR3 DNA. D genes are given only for firm matches. Clone size is given for some rows only: seen once, a few or many times, or a class if the clone is expanded.

13,.,TRBJ2-3,.,TRBV9,CASSSRLTDTQYF,TGTGCCAGCAGCTCCCGACTCACAGATACGCAGTATTTT
11,.,TRBJ1-2,.,TRBV30,CAWKGRGGYTF,TGTGCCTGGAAGGGACGAGGTGGCTACACCTTC
13,.,TRBJ2-7,.,TRBV27,CASIGRETYEQYF,TGTGCCAGCATCGGCAGGGAGACCTACGAGCAGTACTTC
16,.,TRBJ1-1,few,TRBV19,CASSIIRATGNAGAFF,TGTGCCAGTAGTATTATCCGGGCCACAGGGAATGCTGGAGCTTTCTTT
11,.,TRBJ2-7,.,TRBV28,CASRALNEQYF,TGTGCCAGCAGGGCACTTAACGAGCAGTACTTC
13,TRBD1,TRBJ2-1,.,TRBV10-2,CASTSDRGREQFF,TGCGCCAGCACCTCGGACAGGGGGCGTGAGCAGTTCTTC
14,.,TRBJ1-1,.,TRBV7-9,CASSLSGGHTEAFF,TGTGCCAGCAGCTTAAGTGGGGGCCACACTGAAGCTTTCTTT
16,.,TRBJ2-3,.,TRBV21-1,CASSRNRDRGTDTQYF,TGTGCCAGCAGCAGAAACCGGGACAGGGGGACAGATACGCAGTATTTT
16,.,TRBJ1-1,.,TRBV14,CASSQDWARMNTEAFF,TGTGCCAGCAGCCAAGATTGGGCCAGGATGAACACTGAAGCTTTCTTT
15,TRBD1,TRBJ1-2,.,TRBV28,CASSFKGAGNYGYTF,TGTGCCAGCAGTTTCAAGGGGGCGGGTAACTATGGCTACACCTTC
14,TRBD1,TRBJ2-5,.,TRBV9,CASSAWDSQETQYF,TGTGCCAGCAGCGCCTGGGACAGCCAAGAGACCCAGTACTTC
13,.,TRBJ1-2,.,TRBV7-2,CASSLGALYGYTF,TGTGCCAGCAGCTTAGGGGCACTCTATGGCTACACCTTC
13,.,TRBJ1-2,.,TRBV7-9,CASSFERDYGYTF,TGTGCCAGCAGCTTTGAGAGAGACTATGGCTACACCTTC
17,.,TRBJ2-1,.,TRBV19,CASSIPLASEDYNEQFF,TGTGCCAGTAGTATACCCTTGGCTAGCGAAGATTACAATGAGCAGTTCTTC
12,.,TRBJ2-5,once,TRBV6-6,CASNRAEETQYF,TGTGCCAGCAATAGGGCAGAAGAGACCCAGTACTTC
13,.,TRBJ1-5,.,TRBV5-1,CASSVTANQPQHF,TGCGCCAGCAGCGTAACAGCGAATCAGCCCCAGCATTTT
16,.,TRBJ2-2,few,TRBV5-1,CASSFFEQGNTGELFF,TGCGCCAGCAGCTTCTTTGAACAGGGGAACACCGGGGAGCTGTTTTTT
16,TRBD1,TRBJ2-1,.,TRBV27,CASTLIGTGGFNEQFF,TGTGCCAGCACCCTGATAGGGACAGGGGGCTTCAATGAGCAGTTCTTC
12,TRBD2,TRBJ2-1,.,TRBV10-1,CASTLADNEQFF,TGCGCCAGCACGCTAGCGGACAATGAGCAGTTCTTC
14,.,TRBJ1-3,.,TRBV5-4,CASSLSGAGNTIYF,TGTGCCAGCAGCTTGTCGGGGGCTGGAAACACCATATATTTT
15,.,TRBJ2-7,few,TRBV7-9,CASSLSEGEENEQYF,TGTGCCAGCAGCTTAAGTGAGGGGGAGGAGAACGAGCAGTACTTC
14,.,TRBJ1-6,.,TRBV5-6,CASSSGPHNSPLHF,TGTGCCAGCAGCTCGGGACCCCATAATTCACCCCTCCACTTT
16,TRBD2,TRBJ2-7,few,TRBV4-2,CASSLRLAGGPNEQYF,TGTGCCAGCAGCCTCCGACTAGCGGGGGGACCTAACGAGCAGTACTTC
17,.,TRBJ2-7,.,TRBV2,CASSLSPQWGSSHEQYF,TGTGCCAGCAGCCTTAGCCCCCAGTGGGGGAGTTCCCACGAGCAGTACTTC
11,.,TRBJ1-2,.,TRBV20-1,CSATSPGGYTF,TGCAGTGCCACCTCACCTGGGGGCTACACCTTC
11,.,TRBJ2-7,.,TRBV4-1,CASSQEREQYF,TGCGCCAGCAGCCAAGAACGCGAGCAGTACTTC
17,.,TRBJ1-1,.,TRBV19,CASSIRGRVTPRTEAFF,TGTGCCAGTAGTATTCGGGGCAGGGTGACACCGAGAACTGAAGCTTTCTTT
16,TRBD1,TRBJ1-2,.,TRBV27,CASSSPRTGGSHGYTF,TGTGCCAGCAGTTCCCCGCGGACAGGGGGCTCCCATGGCTACACCTTC
14,.,TRBJ2-7,few,TRBV18,CASSPHPGPYEQYF,TGTGCCAGCTCACCACATCCAGGGCCCTACGAGCAGTACTTC
14,.,TRBJ1-2,.,TRBV9,CASSFRGGIDGYTF,TGTGCCAGCAGCTTCAGGGGAGGTATAGATGGCTACACCTTC
15,.,TRBJ1-5,few,TRBV7-9,CASSLMSGVNQPQHF,TGTGCCAGCAGCCTCATGTCAGGGGTCAATCAGCCCCAGCATTTT
13,.,TRBJ2-3,.,TRBV5-1,CASSLDSTDTQYF,TGCGCCAGCAGCCTGGATAGCACAGATACGCAGTATTTT
13,.,TRBJ2-3,.,TRBV7-3,CASSSPPTDTQYF,TGTGCCAGCAGCTCCCCCCCGACAGATACGCAGTATTTT
15,.,TRBJ2-1,.,TRBV14,CASSQEDFNYNEQFF,TGTGCCAGCAGCCAAGAGGACTTCAACTACAATGAGCAGTTCTTC
15,.,TRBJ2-7,.,TRBV5-8,CASGPWGGRFGEQYF,TGTGCCAGCGGCCCCTGGGGAGGTCGTTTTGGGGAGCAGTACTTC
15,.,TRBJ1-2,.,TRBV9,CASSATNTLYYGYTF,TGTGCCAGCAGCGCCACGAATACTCTTTACTATGGCTACACCTTC
16,TRBD1,TRBJ2-2,.,TRBV6-4,CASSVDRGATTGELFF,TGTGCCAGCAGTGTGGACAGGGGTGCTACTACCGGGGAGCTGTTTTTT
13,.,TRBJ1-1,.,TRBV6-5,CASNLGPNTEAFF,TGTGCCAGCAATCTGGGACCGAACACTGAAGCTTTCTTT
13,.,TRBJ2-1,.,TRBV5-1,CASSFRTKEEQFF,TGCGCCAGCAGCTTCCGGACAAAGGAGGAGCAGTTCTTC
12,.,TRBJ2-7,.,TRBV6-1,CASREEDYEQYF,TGTGCCAGCAGAGAAGAGGACTACGAGCAGTACTTC
14,.,TRBJ1-1,.,TRBV7-6,CASSPPGLNTEAFF,TGTGCCAGCAGCCCACCGGGCCTGAACACTGAAGCTTTCTTT
15,.,TRBJ2-3,.,TRBV15,CATSRDRGATDTQYF,TGTGCCACCAGCAGAGATAGGGGGGCCACAGATACGCAGTATTTT